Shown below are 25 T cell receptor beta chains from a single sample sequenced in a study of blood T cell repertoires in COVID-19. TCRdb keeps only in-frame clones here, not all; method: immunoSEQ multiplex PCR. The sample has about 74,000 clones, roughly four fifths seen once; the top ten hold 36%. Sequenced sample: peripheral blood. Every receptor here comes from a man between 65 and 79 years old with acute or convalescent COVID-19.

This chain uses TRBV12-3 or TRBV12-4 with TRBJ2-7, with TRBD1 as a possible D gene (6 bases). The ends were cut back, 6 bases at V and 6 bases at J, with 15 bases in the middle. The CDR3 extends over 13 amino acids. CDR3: CASSRAGVREQYF. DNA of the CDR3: TGTGCCAGCAGCCGCGCAGGGGTACGCGAGCAGTACTTC.

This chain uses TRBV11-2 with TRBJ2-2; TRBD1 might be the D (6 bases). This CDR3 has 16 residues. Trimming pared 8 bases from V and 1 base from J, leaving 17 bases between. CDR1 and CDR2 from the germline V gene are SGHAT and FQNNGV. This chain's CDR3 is CASRILSGQNTGELFF. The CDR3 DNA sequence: TGTGCCAGCCGAATCTTATCGGGACAGAACACCGGGGAGCTGTTTTTT. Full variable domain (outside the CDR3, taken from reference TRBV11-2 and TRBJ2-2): EAGVAQSPRYKIIEKRQSVAFWCNPISGHATLYWYQQILGQGPKLLIQFQNNGVVDDSQLPKDRFSAERLKGVDSTLKIQPAKLEDSAVYLCASRILSGQNTGELFFGEGSRLTVL.

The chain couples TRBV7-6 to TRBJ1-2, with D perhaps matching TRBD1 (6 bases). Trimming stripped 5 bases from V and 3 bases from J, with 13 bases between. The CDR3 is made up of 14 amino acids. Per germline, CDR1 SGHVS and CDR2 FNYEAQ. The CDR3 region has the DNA TGTGCCAGCAGCCCTACAGGGACCTACTATGGCTACACCTTC. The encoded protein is CASSPTGTYYGYTF.

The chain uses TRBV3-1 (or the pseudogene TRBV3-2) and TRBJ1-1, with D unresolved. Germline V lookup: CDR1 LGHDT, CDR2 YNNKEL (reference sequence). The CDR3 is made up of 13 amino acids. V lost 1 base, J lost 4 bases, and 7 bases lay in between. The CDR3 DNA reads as TGTGCCAGCAGCCAAGGTTTCGGCACTGAAGCTTTCTTT. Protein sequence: CASSQGFGTEAFF.

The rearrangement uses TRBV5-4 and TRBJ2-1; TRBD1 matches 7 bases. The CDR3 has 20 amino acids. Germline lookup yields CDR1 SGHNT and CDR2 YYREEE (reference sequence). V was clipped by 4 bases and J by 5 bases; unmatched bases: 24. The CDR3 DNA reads TGTGCCAGCAGCACCCCCACCATCGGACAGGAGGTTGTGTTAGACAATGAGCAGTTCTTC. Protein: CASSTPTIGQEVVLDNEQFF.

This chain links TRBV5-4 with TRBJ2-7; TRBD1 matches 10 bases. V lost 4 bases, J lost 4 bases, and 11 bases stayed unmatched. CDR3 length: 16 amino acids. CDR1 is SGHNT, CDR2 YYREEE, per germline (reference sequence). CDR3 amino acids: CASSPGGGDRGYEQYF. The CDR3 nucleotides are TGTGCCAGCAGCCCCGGGGGCGGGGACAGGGGTTACGAGCAGTACTTC.

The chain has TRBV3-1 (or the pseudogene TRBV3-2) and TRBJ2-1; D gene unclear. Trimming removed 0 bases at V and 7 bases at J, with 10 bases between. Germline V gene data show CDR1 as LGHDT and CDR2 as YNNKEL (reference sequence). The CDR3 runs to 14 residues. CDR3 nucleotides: TGTGCCAGCAGCCAAGAGTGGGCAGTAAATGAGCAGTTCTTC. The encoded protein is CASSQEWAVNEQFF.

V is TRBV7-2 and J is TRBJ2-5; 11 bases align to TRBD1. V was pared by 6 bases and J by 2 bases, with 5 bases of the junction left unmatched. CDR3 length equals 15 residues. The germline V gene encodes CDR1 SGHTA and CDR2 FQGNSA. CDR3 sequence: CASRRTGGWQETQYF. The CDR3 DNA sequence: TGTGCCAGCAGACGGACAGGGGGCTGGCAAGAGACCCAGTACTTC.

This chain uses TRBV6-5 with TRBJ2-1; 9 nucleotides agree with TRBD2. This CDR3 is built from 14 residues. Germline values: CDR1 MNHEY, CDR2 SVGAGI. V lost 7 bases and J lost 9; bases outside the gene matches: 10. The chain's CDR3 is CASTKGLAGFEQFF. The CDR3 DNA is TGTGCCAGCACCAAGGGGCTAGCGGGGTTTGAGCAGTTCTTC.

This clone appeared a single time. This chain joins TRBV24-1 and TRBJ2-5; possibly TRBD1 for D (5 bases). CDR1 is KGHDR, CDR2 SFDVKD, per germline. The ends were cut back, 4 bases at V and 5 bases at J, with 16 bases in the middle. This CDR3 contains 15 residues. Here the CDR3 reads CATSEGQAPGETQYF. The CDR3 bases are TGTGCCACCAGTGAGGGGCAGGCTCCTGGGGAGACCCAGTACTTC.

The CDR3 DNA follows: TGTGCCAGCAGGCCCGGGACAGGGAACACCGGGGAGCTGTTTTTT. This sequence encodes CASRPGTGNTGELFF. The rearrangement links TRBV5-4 to TRBJ2-2; 8 bases are shared with TRBD1. This CDR3 spans 15 amino acids. Per the germline V gene, CDR1 is SGHNT and CDR2 is YYREEE (reference sequence). Trimming took 5 bases from V and 1 from J; bases not matched to a gene: 4.

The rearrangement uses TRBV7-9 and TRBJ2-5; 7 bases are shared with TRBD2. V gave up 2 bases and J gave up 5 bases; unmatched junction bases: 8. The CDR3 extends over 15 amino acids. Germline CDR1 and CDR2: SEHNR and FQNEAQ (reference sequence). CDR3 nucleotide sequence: TGTGCCAGCAGCTTACCGCGGGGAGGGAGCGAGACCCAGTACTTC. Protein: CASSLPRGGSETQYF.

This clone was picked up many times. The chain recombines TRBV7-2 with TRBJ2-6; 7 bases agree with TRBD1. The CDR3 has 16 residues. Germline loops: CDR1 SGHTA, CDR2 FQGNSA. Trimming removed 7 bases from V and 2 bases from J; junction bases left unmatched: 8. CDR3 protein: CASNPRTGTGANVLTF. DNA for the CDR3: TGTGCCAGCAACCCCAGGACAGGAACTGGGGCCAACGTCCTGACTTTC.

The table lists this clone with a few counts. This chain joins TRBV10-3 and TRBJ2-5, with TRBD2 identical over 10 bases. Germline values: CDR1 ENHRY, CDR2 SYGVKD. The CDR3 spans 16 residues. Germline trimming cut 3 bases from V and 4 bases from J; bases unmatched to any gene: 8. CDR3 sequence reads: CAISDGLAGVRETQYF. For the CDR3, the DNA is TGTGCCATCAGTGATGGGCTAGCGGGAGTGAGAGAGACCCAGTACTTC.

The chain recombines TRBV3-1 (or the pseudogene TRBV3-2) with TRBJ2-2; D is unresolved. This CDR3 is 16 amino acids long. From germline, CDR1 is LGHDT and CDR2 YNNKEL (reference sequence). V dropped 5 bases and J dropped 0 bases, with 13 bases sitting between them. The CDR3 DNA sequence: TGTGCCAGCAGCTCCGGGTTACCCTCGAACACCGGGGAGCTGTTTTTT. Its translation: CASSSGLPSNTGELFF.

In DNA, the CDR3 is TGTGCCAGCAGCCGGAGCGGGAGGGCCCCAGATACGCAGTATTTT. This gives the protein CASSRSGRAPDTQYF. The chain is built from TRBV3-1 (or the pseudogene TRBV3-2) and TRBJ2-3, with TRBD2 matching over 10 bases. The V gene's germline CDR1 is LGHDT and CDR2 YNNKEL (reference sequence). V lost 4 bases to trimming and J lost 4 bases; unmatched junction nucleotides: 5. The length of the CDR3 is 15 residues.

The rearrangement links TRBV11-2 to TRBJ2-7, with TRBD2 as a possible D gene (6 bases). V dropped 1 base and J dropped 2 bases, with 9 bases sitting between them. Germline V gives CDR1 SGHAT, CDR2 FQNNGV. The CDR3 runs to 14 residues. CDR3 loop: CASSLVEGTYEQYF. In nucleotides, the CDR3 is TGTGCCAGCAGCTTAGTGGAGGGAACCTACGAGCAGTACTTC.

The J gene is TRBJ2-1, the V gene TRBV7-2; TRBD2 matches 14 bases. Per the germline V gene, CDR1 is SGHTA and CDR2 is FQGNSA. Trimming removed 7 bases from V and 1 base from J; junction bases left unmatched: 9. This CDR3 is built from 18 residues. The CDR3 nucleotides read TGTGCCAGCACCCGACGGACTAGCGGGAGGTCTTCCTACAATGAGCAGTTCTTC. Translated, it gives CASTRRTSGRSSYNEQFF.

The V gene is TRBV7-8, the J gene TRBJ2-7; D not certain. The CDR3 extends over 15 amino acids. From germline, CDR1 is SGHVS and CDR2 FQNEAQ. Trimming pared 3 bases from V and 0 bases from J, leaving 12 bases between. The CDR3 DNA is TGTGCCAGCAGCTTCCGTGACACCTACTCCTACGAGCAGTACTTC. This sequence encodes CASSFRDTYSYEQYF.

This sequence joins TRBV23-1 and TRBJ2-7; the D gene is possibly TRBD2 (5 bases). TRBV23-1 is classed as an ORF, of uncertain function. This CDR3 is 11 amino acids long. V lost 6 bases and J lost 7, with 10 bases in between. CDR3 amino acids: CASRGRGEQYF. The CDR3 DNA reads TGCGCCAGCAGAGGGCGAGGGGAGCAGTACTTC.

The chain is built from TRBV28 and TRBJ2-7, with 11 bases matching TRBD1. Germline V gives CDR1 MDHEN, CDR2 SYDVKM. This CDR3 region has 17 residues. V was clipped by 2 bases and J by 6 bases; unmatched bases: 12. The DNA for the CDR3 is TGTGCCAGCAGTTTACATTCAGGGGGGACAGGGGGTGTCGAGCAGTACTTC. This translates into CASSLHSGGTGGVEQYF.

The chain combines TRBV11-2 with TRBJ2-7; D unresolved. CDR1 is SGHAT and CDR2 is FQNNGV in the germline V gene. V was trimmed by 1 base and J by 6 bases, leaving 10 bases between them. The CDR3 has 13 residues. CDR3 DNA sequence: TGTGCCAGCAGCTTAGTAGTCGGAGCCGAGCAGTACTTC. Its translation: CASSLVVGAEQYF. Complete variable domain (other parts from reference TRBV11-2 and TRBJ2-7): EAGVAQSPRYKIIEKRQSVAFWCNPISGHATLYWYQQILGQGPKLLIQFQNNGVVDDSQLPKDRFSAERLKGVDSTLKIQPAKLEDSAVYLCASSLVVGAEQYFGPGTRLTVT.

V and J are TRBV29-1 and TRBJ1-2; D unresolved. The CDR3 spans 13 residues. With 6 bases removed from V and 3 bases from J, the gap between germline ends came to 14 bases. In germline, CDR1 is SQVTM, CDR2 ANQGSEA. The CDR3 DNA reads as TGCAGCGTAGACTCGGCGGCCGACTATGGCTACACCTTC. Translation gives CSVDSAADYGYTF.

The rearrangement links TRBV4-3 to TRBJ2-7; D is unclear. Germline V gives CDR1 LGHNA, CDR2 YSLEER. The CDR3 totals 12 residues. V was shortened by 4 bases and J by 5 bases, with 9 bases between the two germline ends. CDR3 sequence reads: CASSRTRDEQYF. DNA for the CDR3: TGCGCCAGCAGCCGCACCCGAGACGAGCAGTACTTC.

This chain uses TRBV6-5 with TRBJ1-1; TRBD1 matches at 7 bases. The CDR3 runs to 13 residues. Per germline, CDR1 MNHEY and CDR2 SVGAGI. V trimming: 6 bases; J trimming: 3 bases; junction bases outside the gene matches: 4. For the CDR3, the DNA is TGTGCCAGCAGACCCGGGACAGACACTGAAGCTTTCTTT. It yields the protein CASRPGTDTEAFF.